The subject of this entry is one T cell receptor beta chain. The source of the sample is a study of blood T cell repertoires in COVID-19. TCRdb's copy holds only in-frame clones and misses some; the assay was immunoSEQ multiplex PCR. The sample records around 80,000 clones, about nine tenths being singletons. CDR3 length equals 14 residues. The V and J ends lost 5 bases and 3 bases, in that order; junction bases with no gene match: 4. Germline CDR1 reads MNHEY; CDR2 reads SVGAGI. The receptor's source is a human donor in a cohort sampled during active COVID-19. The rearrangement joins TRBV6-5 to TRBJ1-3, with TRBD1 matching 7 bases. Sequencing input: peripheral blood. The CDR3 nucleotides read TGTGCCAGCAGTCCCGGGACAGTTGGAAACACCATATATTTT. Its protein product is CASSPGTVGNTIYF.